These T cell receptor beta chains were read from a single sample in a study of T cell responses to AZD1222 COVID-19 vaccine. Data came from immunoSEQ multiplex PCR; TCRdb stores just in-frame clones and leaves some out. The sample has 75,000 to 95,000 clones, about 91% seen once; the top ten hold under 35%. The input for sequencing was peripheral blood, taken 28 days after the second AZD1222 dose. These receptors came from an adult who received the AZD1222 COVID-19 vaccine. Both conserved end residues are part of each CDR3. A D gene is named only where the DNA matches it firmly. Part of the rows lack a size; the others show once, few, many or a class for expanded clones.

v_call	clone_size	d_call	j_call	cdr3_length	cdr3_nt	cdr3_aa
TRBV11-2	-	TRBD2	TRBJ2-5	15	TGTGCCAGCAGCCCCAGACTAGCGGGTGGTGAGACCCAGTACTTC	CASSPRLAGGETQYF
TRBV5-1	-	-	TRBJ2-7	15	TGCGCCAGCAGCTTGGGGGACTTCTACTCCTACGAGCAGTACTTC	CASSLGDFYSYEQYF
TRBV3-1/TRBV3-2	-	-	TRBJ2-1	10	TGTGCCAGCAGCAGGGGGGAGCAGTTCTTC	CASSRGEQFF
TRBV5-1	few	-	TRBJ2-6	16	TGCGCCAGCAGCCCGGGACTCCACTCTGGGGCCAACGTCCTGACTTTC	CASSPGLHSGANVLTF
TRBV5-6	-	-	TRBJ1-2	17	TGTGCCAGCAGCTTGAGTACGGGACGGAGACAGCCCTATGGCTACACCTTC	CASSLSTGRRQPYGYTF
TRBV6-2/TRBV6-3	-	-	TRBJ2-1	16	TGTGCCAGCAGTAATCGGGTGGGAAGGGGGTTTGGTGAGCAGTTCTTC	CASSNRVGRGFGEQFF
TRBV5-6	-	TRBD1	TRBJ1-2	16	TGTGCCAGCAGCTTCGAGACAGGGGCCGATAACTATGGCTACACCTTC	CASSFETGADNYGYTF
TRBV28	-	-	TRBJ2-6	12	TGTGCCAGCAACTCTGGGGCCAACGTCCTGACTTTC	CASNSGANVLTF
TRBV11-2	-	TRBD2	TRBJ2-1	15	TGTGCCAGCAGCTCGTTAAGACTGGGGGGGAATGAGCAGTTCTTC	CASSSLRLGGNEQFF
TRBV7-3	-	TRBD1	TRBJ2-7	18	TGTGCCAGCAGCCCGACCGCCAACCCCCCTCCCGGGACAGCCGAGCAGTACTTC	CASSPTANPPPGTAEQYF
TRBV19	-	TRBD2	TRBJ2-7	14	TGTGCCAGTAGGACTAGCGGGAGTAAGTACGAGCAGTACTTC	CASRTSGSKYEQYF